Shown below are 21 T cell receptor beta chains from a single sample sequenced in a study of T-cell memory formation after mild COVID-19. Each CDR3 protein gets one entry after TCRdb re-called the 5' RACE reads with MiXCR. The table has 250,000 to 350,000 distinct CDR3 sequences, roughly a fifth seen once. Sequences were obtained from PBMCs or a T cell subset sorted from them (not recorded which). The receptors here all came from a young man who had mild COVID-19 (a few samples of this study predate the infection). Cell type and time point are not known.

This clonotype was picked up a small number of times. The genes are TRBV7-9 and TRBJ2-5; TRBD1 matches at 7 bases. Unmatched junction bases numbered 8, after V lost 0 bases and J lost 4 bases. The germline V gene has CDR1 SEHNR and CDR2 FQNEAQ (reference sequence). The CDR3 runs 16 residues. The CDR3 protein is CASSLAGRGWRETQYF. For the CDR3, the DNA is TGTGCCAGCAGCTTAGCAGGCAGGGGGTGGCGAGAGACCCAGTACTTC.

This clonotype has a handful of counts. The V gene is TRBV15, the J gene TRBJ2-5, with a tentative D call TRBD1 (5 bases). Trimming removed 3 bases at V and 5 bases at J, with 16 bases between. Germline V lookup: CDR1 LNHNV, CDR2 YYDKDF (reference sequence). The CDR3 consists of 15 residues. The CDR3, as DNA: TGTGCCACCAGCAGGGGTAACCAGGGTTTCGAGACCCAGTACTTC. This sequence encodes CATSRGNQGFETQYF.

This clonotype was recorded a few times. The chain has TRBV29-1 and TRBJ2-5, with TRBD1 as a possible D gene (5 bases). From germline, CDR1 is SQVTM and CDR2 ANQGSEA. V lost 2 bases to trimming and J lost 5 bases, with 12 bases between them. The CDR3 has 13 amino acids. This CDR3 reads CSVERGPGETQYF. The CDR3 DNA sequence: TGCAGCGTTGAAAGGGGCCCTGGGGAGACCCAGTACTTC.

This clonotype was counted at least ten times. This chain joins TRBV28 and TRBJ2-7, with 10 bases identical to TRBD1. The ends lost 5 bases at V and 3 bases at J; junction bases unmatched: 10. The CDR3 is 16 amino acids. Germline CDR1 MDHEN, CDR2 SYDVKM. CDR3 sequence reads: CASSATGGRSYYEQYV. CDR3 coding DNA: TGTGCCAGCAGTGCGACAGGGGGCAGATCTTACTACGAGCAGTACGTC.

This clonotype was found a few times. The chain carries TRBV5-1 and TRBJ2-5, with D tentatively TRBD2 (5 bases). V shed 4 bases and J shed 5 bases, with 21 bases lying between them. The CDR3 consists of 16 residues. CDR1 and CDR2 from the germline V gene are SGHRS and YFSETQ. The CDR3 reads CASSRAGGGPRETQYF. CDR3 DNA: TGCGCCAGCAGCCGCGCGGGCGGTGGCCCGAGGGAGACCCAGTACTTC.

V is TRBV4-1 and J is TRBJ1-6; tentative D call: TRBD1 (6 bases). Germline V lookup: CDR1 MGHRA, CDR2 YSYEKL. The V end lost 4 bases, the J end lost 10 bases, and 14 bases lay between the germline ends. This CDR3 spans 14 amino acids. This CDR3 reads CASSPTGIGSPLHF. CDR3 bases: TGCGCCAGCAGCCCGACAGGAATAGGGTCACCCCTCCACTTT.

V and J are TRBV5-1 and TRBJ1-1; no firm D call. This CDR3 comprises 14 residues. V was shortened by 0 bases and J by 6 bases, with 12 bases between the two germline ends. Germline loops: CDR1 SGHRS, CDR2 YFSETQ. The CDR3 reads CASSLAGRTSEAFF. CDR3 nucleotide sequence: TGCGCCAGCAGCTTGGCTGGTCGTACCTCTGAAGCTTTCTTT.

This rearrangement joins TRBV7-9 to TRBJ1-1; D gene uncertain. Germline CDR1 is SEHNR and CDR2 is FQNEAQ (reference sequence). The V gene lost 5 bases and the J gene lost 7 bases, with 14 bases spanning the gap. This CDR3 is 13 amino acids long. CDR3 nucleotide sequence: TGTGCCAGCAGCCCCTTCGCGGCGGTTGAAGCTTTCTTT. It yields the protein CASSPFAAVEAFF.

The chain employs TRBV15 and TRBJ2-3, with 14 bases that match TRBD2. The CDR3 extends over 17 amino acids. Germline CDR1 reads LNHNV; CDR2 reads YYDKDF (reference sequence). The trim removed 3 bases at V and 2 bases at J, leaving 4 bases unmatched. The CDR3 sequence is CATSRRLAGGTTDTQYF. The CDR3, as DNA: TGTGCCACCAGCAGGAGACTAGCGGGGGGGACCACAGATACGCAGTATTTT.

The table lists this clonotype with many counts. V and J are TRBV12-3 or TRBV12-4 and TRBJ1-2; tentatively, D is TRBD1 (6 bases). The CDR3 is made up of 13 amino acids. V was pared by 6 bases and J by 2 bases, with 10 bases between. The CDR3 DNA reads TGTGCCAGCAGCCCCACAGGGAACTATGGCTACACCTTC. It translates to CASSPTGNYGYTF.

In this sample, this clonotype turned up a few times. The chain recombines TRBV20-1 with TRBJ1-6; D perhaps matches TRBD1 (5 bases). The CDR3 sequence is 15 residues long. Trimming cost V 0 bases and J 7 bases, with 13 bases left between them. CDR1 and CDR2 (germline): DFQATT, SNEGSKA (reference sequence). For the CDR3, the DNA is TGCAGTGCTAGAGACCCGACAGCGGGAAATTCACCCCTCCACTTT. It translates to CSARDPTAGNSPLHF.

The rearrangement joins TRBV4-1 to TRBJ1-4; D is ambiguous. V was cut by 4 bases and J by 6 bases, with 12 bases left in between. The CDR3 has 14 residues. CDR1 and CDR2 from the germline V gene are MGHRA and YSYEKL. The CDR3 DNA reads as TGCGCCAGCAGCCCCGGACCGGCGGATGAAAAACTGTTTTTT. Translation gives CASSPGPADEKLFF.

This clonotype was counted a few times. This chain links TRBV20-1 with TRBJ1-1, with D possibly TRBD1 on 6 matching bases. Germline-derived CDR1 and CDR2 are DFQATT and SNEGSKA (reference sequence). CDR3 length equals 14 residues. V dropped 4 bases and J dropped 2 bases, with 14 bases sitting between them. The CDR3 region is CSATKQGPNTEAFF. Written as DNA, the CDR3 is TGCAGTGCTACGAAACAGGGCCCAAACACTGAAGCTTTCTTT.

The chain has TRBV6-5 and TRBJ2-5, with 15 bases aligning to TRBD2. The CDR3 has 15 residues. From germline, CDR1 is MNHEY and CDR2 SVGAGI. Trimming cost V 4 bases and J 6 bases; bases outside gene matches: 3. CDR3 bases: TGTGCCAGCAGTTGGACTAGCGGGGGGGGAAAGACCCAGTACTTC. This translates into CASSWTSGGGKTQYF.

This clonotype was counted between two and nine times. This rearrangement joins TRBV6-2 or TRBV6-3 to TRBJ2-6; D might be TRBD2 (5 bases). V was shortened by 8 bases and J by 4 bases, with 12 bases between the two germline ends. The CDR3 has 14 amino acids. Per the germline V gene, CDR1 is MNHEY and CDR2 is SVGEGT. The CDR3 is CASLPRVGANVLTF. In DNA, the CDR3 is TGTGCCAGCCTCCCGAGGGTCGGGGCCAACGTCCTGACTTTC.

This chain joins TRBV24-1 and TRBJ2-2; no firm D call. Germline V gene sequence: CDR1 KGHDR, CDR2 SFDVKD. The ends were cut back, 9 bases at V and 1 base at J, with 8 bases in the middle. This CDR3 is 13 amino acids long. This CDR3 reads CATAARNTGELFF. The CDR3 DNA reads TGTGCCACCGCCGCCAGGAACACCGGGGAGCTGTTTTTT.

In its sample, this clonotype was seen a few times. V gene TRBV12-3 or TRBV12-4 combines with J gene TRBJ2-7; 7 positions match TRBD1. J gave up 4 bases and V 8 bases, and 14 bases lay outside the gene matches. CDR3 length: 15 amino acids. The CDR3 loop reads CASLLTGRFPYEQYF. DNA for the CDR3: TGTGCCAGCCTGCTGACAGGGCGATTTCCTTACGAGCAGTACTTC.

This clonotype has only a few counts. This rearrangement joins TRBV5-1 to TRBJ2-3, with 9 nucleotides matching TRBD1. Germline-derived CDR1 and CDR2 are SGHRS and YFSETQ. The CDR3 length is 14 residues. Trimming removed 5 bases from V and 5 bases from J; junction bases left unmatched: 6. DNA of the CDR3: TGCGCCAGCAGTTATGGGACAGGGCAAGATACGCAGTATTTT. Translating gives CASSYGTGQDTQYF.

The chain combines TRBV6-2 or TRBV6-3 with TRBJ2-7; TRBD1 matches 7 bases. Germline CDR1 MNHEY, CDR2 SVGEGT. The CDR3 runs 17 residues. V trimming: 0 bases; J trimming: 0 bases; junction bases outside the gene matches: 8. DNA of the CDR3: TGTGCCAGCAGTTACTCGAGAGAGACAGGGAGCTCCTACGAGCAGTACGTC. Translated: CASSYSRETGSSYEQYV.

The chain employs TRBV7-9 and TRBJ2-7; possible D gene TRBD1, 5 bases. This CDR3 region has 14 residues. Germline lookup yields CDR1 SEHNR and CDR2 FQNEAQ (reference sequence). The ends were cut back, 6 bases at V and 3 bases at J, with 15 bases in the middle. This CDR3 reads CASRVPGINYEQYV. CDR3 sequence (DNA): TGTGCCAGCAGAGTCCCAGGGATTAACTACGAGCAGTACGTC.

The chain links TRBV5-8 to TRBJ1-4, with 7 bases identical to TRBD1. CDR3 size: 15 residues. Germline values: CDR1 SGHTS, CDR2 YDEGEE. The J segment lost 7 bases and the V segment lost 5 bases, leaving 11 bases of the junction unmatched. Here the CDR3 DNA reads TGTGCCAGCAGTTCCCCGGGACAGCTTACTGAAAAACTGTTTTTT. Residues: CASSSPGQLTEKLFF. Drawing the rest from reference TRBV5-8 and TRBJ1-4, the complete variable domain is EAGVTQSPTHLIKTRGQQATLRCSPISGHTSVYWYQQALGLGLQFLLWYDEGEERNRGNFPPRFSGRQFPNYSSELNVNALELEDSALYLCASSSPGQLTEKLFFGSGTQLSVL.